These T cell receptor beta chains were read from a single sample in a study of shared clonotypes between healthy human individuals. The method was immunoSEQ multiplex PCR; TCRdb's version includes in-frame clones alone and lacks a portion of them. This sample has about 2.3 million clones; around 93% occur once, and the top ten carry 0.37%. Sequencing used naive CD4+ T cells from PBMCs. The receptors were gathered from a man aged 18 to 35 in good health. Some clones in this sample may be carry-over from other donors' samples. Both conserved end residues are part of each CDR3. D genes are given only for firm matches. Rows may omit the clone size; those that give it use once, few, many or a size class.

v_call,d_call,clone_size,cdr3_length,j_call,cdr3_nt,cdr3_aa
TRBV29-1,-,-,11,TRBJ2-7,TGCAGCGGATCGACTAGTTACGAGCAGTACTTC,CSGSTSYEQYF
TRBV2,-,-,12,TRBJ2-1,TGTGCCAGCAGTGAAGCGGGGGCTAGCTACTTCTTC,CASSEAGASYFF
TRBV6-5,TRBD1,-,15,TRBJ1-1,TGTGCCAGCAGTTACTCAAAGACAGGGACCACTGAAGCTTTCTTT,CASSYSKTGTTEAFF
TRBV7-9,-,once,15,TRBJ1-1,TGTGCCAGCAGCTTGAGTCCGGGGGCCCGGACTGAAGCTTTCTTT,CASSLSPGARTEAFF
TRBV19,TRBD2,-,13,TRBJ2-3,TGTGCCAGCGGGACTAGCGGGACAGATACGCAGTATTTT,CASGTSGTDTQYF
TRBV19,TRBD1,-,14,TRBJ2-3,TGTGCCACGCAACAGGGGGCTGGCGCAGATACGCAGTATTTT,CATQQGAGADTQYF
TRBV2,-,-,14,TRBJ2-5,TGTGCCAGCAGTGAGGTCAGCAGGGAAGAGACCCAGTACTTC,CASSEVSREETQYF
TRBV28,TRBD2,once,14,TRBJ2-1,TGTGCCAGCAGGGGGAGGGGCCGAGTCAATGAGCAGTTCTTC,CASRGRGRVNEQFF
TRBV25-1,TRBD2,-,18,TRBJ2-1,TGTGCCACCGAACCGGGACTAGCGGGAGAATTAACCTACAATGAGCAGTTCTTC,CATEPGLAGELTYNEQFF
TRBV19,-,-,15,TRBJ2-1,TGTGCCAGTAGTATCCCAGGGGCCCCCTACAATGAGCAGTTCTTC,CASSIPGAPYNEQFF
TRBV7-2,TRBD1,-,12,TRBJ2-7,TGTGCCAGCAGCAACGACAGGGGACGGCAGTACTTC,CASSNDRGRQYF